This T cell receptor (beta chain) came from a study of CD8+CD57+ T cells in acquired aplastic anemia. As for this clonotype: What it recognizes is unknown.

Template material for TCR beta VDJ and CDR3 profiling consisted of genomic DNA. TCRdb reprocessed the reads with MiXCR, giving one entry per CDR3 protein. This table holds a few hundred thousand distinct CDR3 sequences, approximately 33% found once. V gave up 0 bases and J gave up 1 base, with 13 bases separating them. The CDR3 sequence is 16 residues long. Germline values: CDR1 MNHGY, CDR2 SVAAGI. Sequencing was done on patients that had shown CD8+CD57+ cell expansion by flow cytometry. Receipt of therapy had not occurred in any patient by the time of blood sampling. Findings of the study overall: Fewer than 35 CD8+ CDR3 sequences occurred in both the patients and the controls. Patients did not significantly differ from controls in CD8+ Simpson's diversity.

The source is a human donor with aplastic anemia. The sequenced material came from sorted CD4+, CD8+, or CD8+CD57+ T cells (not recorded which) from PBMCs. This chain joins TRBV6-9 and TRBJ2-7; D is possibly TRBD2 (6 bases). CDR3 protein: CASSYSRGGASYEQYF. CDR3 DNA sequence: TGTGCCAGCAGTTATTCGCGGGGAGGAGCGTCCTACGAGCAGTACTTC.